The sequence of this TCR beta chain was determined in a study of CD8 T cells in ankylosing spondylitis. TCRdb called the 5' RACE reads again in MiXCR, with one record for every CDR3 protein. Of fewer than 350,000 distinct CDR3 sequences listed, 9.5% to 13% are singletons. This clonotype was seen only a few times. The receptor was derived from a female donor with ankylosing spondylitis or in good health (not recorded which). The source material was blood, either unsorted or a sorted T cell fraction (not recorded which).

The CDR3 reads CASKKGQAQFKYNEQFF. CDR3 nucleotide sequence: TGCGCCAGCAAGAAGGGGCAGGCTCAATTTAAATACAATGAGCAGTTCTTC. The chain uses TRBV5-1 and TRBJ2-1; perhaps TRBD1 as D (5 bases). V gave up 6 bases and J gave up 4 bases, with 23 bases separating them. Germline lookup yields CDR1 SGHRS and CDR2 YFSETQ. The CDR3 runs to 17 residues.